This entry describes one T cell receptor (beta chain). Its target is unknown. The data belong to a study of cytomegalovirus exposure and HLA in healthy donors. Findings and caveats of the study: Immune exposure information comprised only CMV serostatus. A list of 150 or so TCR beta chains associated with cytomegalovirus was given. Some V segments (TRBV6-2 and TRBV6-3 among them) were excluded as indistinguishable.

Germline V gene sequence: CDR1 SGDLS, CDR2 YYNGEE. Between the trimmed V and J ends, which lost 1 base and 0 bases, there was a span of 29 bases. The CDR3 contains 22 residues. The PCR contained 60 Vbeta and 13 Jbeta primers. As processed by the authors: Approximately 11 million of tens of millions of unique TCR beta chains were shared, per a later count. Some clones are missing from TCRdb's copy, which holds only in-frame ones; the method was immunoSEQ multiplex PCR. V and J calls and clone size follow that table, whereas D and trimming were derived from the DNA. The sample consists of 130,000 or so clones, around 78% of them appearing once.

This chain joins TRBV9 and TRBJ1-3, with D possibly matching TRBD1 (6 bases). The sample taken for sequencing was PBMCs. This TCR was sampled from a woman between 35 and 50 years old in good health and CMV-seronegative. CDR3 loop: CASSVNISWCTGHLNSGNTIYF. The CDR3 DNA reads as TGTGCCAGCAGCGTAAATATCTCCTGGTGTACGGGACATCTTAACTCTGGAAACACCATATATTTT.